These 20 T cell receptor beta chains were sequenced from one sample in a study of blood T cell repertoires in COVID-19. The table came from immunoSEQ multiplex PCR; TCRdb's copy has only in-frame clones and leaves some out. The sample carries around 99,000 clones, around 89% recorded once. Sequencing used peripheral blood. The receptors derive from a man aged 50 to 59 with active or convalescent COVID-19.

The genes are TRBV7-9 and TRBJ1-5, with 10 bases matching TRBD1. Germline V gene lookup returns CDR1 SEHNR and CDR2 FQNEAQ (reference sequence). The CDR3 is 16 amino acids. V shed 1 base and J 7 bases; nucleotides not matched to a gene: 7. CDR3 sequence reads: CASSLGTGGPSQPQHF. CDR3 DNA sequence: TGTGCCAGCAGCTTAGGGACAGGGGGACCCTCACAGCCCCAGCATTTT.

The V and J genes are TRBV18 and TRBJ2-1; the D gene is possibly TRBD1 (6 bases). CDR1 is KGHSH and CDR2 is LQKENI in the germline V gene. The CDR3 totals 11 residues. Trimming removed 4 bases at V and 10 bases at J, with 8 bases between. CDR3 DNA: TGTGCCAGCTCACTGGACAGAGAGCAGTTCTTC. This sequence encodes CASSLDREQFF.

This sequence joins TRBV27 and TRBJ2-7; 7 nucleotides match TRBD2. V lost 6 bases, J lost 3 bases, and 8 bases stayed unmatched. The CDR3 extends over 14 amino acids. Germline CDR1 MNHEY, CDR2 SMNVEV (reference sequence). CDR3 in amino acids: CASSLNSGGYEQYF. For the CDR3, the DNA is TGTGCCAGCAGCCTAAACTCGGGGGGCTACGAGCAGTACTTC.

CDR3 amino acids: CASKPWDNQGSHIQYF. CDR3 sequence (DNA): TGTGCCAGCAAACCCTGGGACAACCAGGGGTCCCACATTCAGTACTTC. The chain recombines TRBV9 with TRBJ2-4, with D tentatively TRBD1 (6 bases). The CDR3 is 16 residues long. The germline CDR1 and CDR2 sequences are SGDLS and YYNGEE. V lost 6 bases, J lost 8 bases, and 24 bases lay in between.

The rearrangement joins TRBV18 to TRBJ2-1; 11 positions agree with TRBD2. The germline gives CDR1 KGHSH, CDR2 LQKENI. J gave up 7 bases and V 6 bases, and 11 bases lay outside the gene matches. The CDR3 runs 16 residues. CDR3 in amino acids: CASSEIGTSGVNEQFF. The DNA of the CDR3 is TGTGCCAGCTCCGAAATAGGGACTAGCGGAGTAAATGAGCAGTTCTTC.

The CDR3 loop is CATGPGASGNTIYF. The CDR3 DNA reads TGTGCCACCGGTCCGGGAGCCTCTGGAAACACCATATATTTT. This rearrangement joins TRBV15 to TRBJ1-3, with D uncertain. There are 14 residues in the CDR3. Germline loops: CDR1 LNHNV, CDR2 YYDKDF (reference sequence). The ends were cut back, 8 bases at V and 0 bases at J, with 11 bases in the middle.

This clone has a handful of counts. DNA of the CDR3: TGTGCCAGCAGCATACTCCCGGGGGGGGCAGGTGGCTACACCTTC. It codes for CASSILPGGAGGYTF. V is TRBV7-9 and J is TRBJ1-2; weak D call: TRBD1 (6 bases). CDR3 size: 15 residues. Germline lookup yields CDR1 SEHNR and CDR2 FQNEAQ (reference sequence). The ends were cut back, 5 bases at V and 7 bases at J, with 20 bases in the middle.

This clone was seen only once. The chain couples TRBV2 to TRBJ2-2, with 7 bases that match TRBD2. The V and J ends lost 6 bases and 0 bases, in that order; junction bases with no gene match: 4. The CDR3 covers 15 residues. CDR1 SNHLY and CDR2 FYNNEI come from the germline V gene. CDR3 loop: CASRAGPSNTGELFF. The CDR3 nucleotides are TGTGCCAGCAGAGCGGGACCGTCGAACACCGGGGAGCTGTTTTTT. The full variable domain, completed using reference TRBV2 and TRBJ2-2, is EPEVTQTPSHQVTQMGQEVILRCVPISNHLYFYWYRQILGQKVEFLVSFYNNEISEKSEIFDDQFSVERPDGSNFTLKIRSTKLEDSAMYFCASRAGPSNTGELFFGEGSRLTVL.

The gene calls are TRBV28 and TRBJ1-2; D is ambiguous. The germline V gene has CDR1 MDHEN and CDR2 SYDVKM. This CDR3 comprises 12 residues. Trimming shortened V by 3 bases and J by 4 bases, and 6 bases separated the two germline ends. Here the CDR3 DNA reads TGTGCCAGCAGTTTGGGCACCTATGGCTACACCTTC. As protein: CASSLGTYGYTF.

This clone came up once. The genes are TRBV6-6 and TRBJ2-2, with TRBD2 matching over 10 bases. Germline V gives CDR1 MNHNY, CDR2 SVGAGI (reference sequence). With V trimmed by 8 bases and J by 1 base, 7 bases remained unmatched. The CDR3 is made up of 16 amino acids. CDR3 sequence (DNA): TGTGCCAGCCCCATTGGACTAGCGGAGAACACCGGGGAGCTGTTTTTT. It encodes CASPIGLAENTGELFF.

The gene calls are TRBV28 and TRBJ1-5; no firm D call. Trimming removed 5 bases from V and 3 bases from J, with 11 bases in between. CDR3 length: 14 amino acids. Looked up from germline, CDR1 is MDHEN and CDR2 is SYDVKM. CDR3 loop: CASSLRTVNQPQHF. The CDR3 coding sequence is TGTGCCAGCAGTCTAAGAACAGTCAATCAGCCCCAGCATTTT. Complete variable domain (other parts from reference TRBV28 and TRBJ1-5): DVKVTQSSRYLVKRTGEKVFLECVQDMDHENMFWYRQDPGLGLRLIYFSYDVKMKEKGDIPEGYSVSREKKERFSLILESASTNQTSMYLCASSLRTVNQPQHFGDGTRLSIL.

The chain carries TRBV6-5 and TRBJ2-7; 9 nucleotides line up with TRBD2. With 8 bases clipped from V and 6 bases from J, the junction kept 14 bases outside the gene matches. The CDR3 is 15 amino acids. CDR1 is MNHEY and CDR2 is SVGAGI in the germline V gene. The CDR3, as DNA: TGTGCCAGCGAGAGGCTAGCGGGGTCGGGAGGCGAGCAGTACTTC. It specifies CASERLAGSGGEQYF.

The V call is TRBV6-4, the J call TRBJ2-1, with 8 bases matching TRBD1. After removal of 6 bases from V and 6 bases from J, the junction contained 7 bases not matched to a gene. CDR3 length equals 14 residues. Germline assignment: CDR1 MRHNA and CDR2 SNTAGT. CDR3 loop: CASREGQGRNEQFF. The CDR3 region has the DNA TGTGCCAGCAGAGAAGGACAGGGTCGCAATGAGCAGTTCTTC.

This clone has just one count. The rearrangement uses TRBV24-1 and TRBJ1-5; TRBD1 matches 7 bases. The ends lost 10 bases at V and 4 bases at J; junction bases unmatched: 6. Germline V lookup: CDR1 KGHDR, CDR2 SFDVKD. This CDR3 has 13 residues. In DNA, the CDR3 is TGTGCCACGGGAGACAGGGAAAATCAGCCCCAGCATTTT. This gives the protein CATGDRENQPQHF.

The chain carries TRBV11-2 and TRBJ2-7, with 14 bases lining up with TRBD2. Germline CDR1 is SGHAT and CDR2 is FQNNGV. Trimming removed 5 bases from V and 4 bases from J; junction bases left unmatched: 4. There are 15 residues in the CDR3. Written as DNA, the CDR3 is TGTGCCAGCAGCCACGGACTAGCGGGAGGATACGAGCAGTACTTC. Translation gives CASSHGLAGGYEQYF.

This clone was counted a single time. One end of the junction is discordant with germline, which a read error may explain. This sequence joins TRBV29-1 and TRBJ1-2; 11 bases are a match to TRBD1. The germline V gene encodes CDR1 SQVTM and CDR2 ANQGSEA. The CDR3 spans 14 residues. This chain's CDR3 is CSVQWTGGVYGHTF. The CDR3 DNA reads as TGCAGCGTTCAGTGGACAGGGGGCGTCTATGGCCACACCTTC.

The chain is built from TRBV5-4 and TRBJ1-2; 8 positions agree with TRBD1. CDR3 length: 12 residues. V was clipped by 3 bases and J by 9 bases; unmatched bases: 4. CDR1 SGHNT and CDR2 YYREEE come from the germline V gene (reference sequence). CDR3 protein: CASSYRTGSYTF. Here the CDR3 DNA reads TGTGCCAGCAGCTATCGGACAGGGAGCTACACCTTC.

The chain employs TRBV7-8 and TRBJ2-7; D not resolved. Trimming cost V 1 base and J 3 bases, with 7 bases left between them. This CDR3 is built from 13 residues. CDR1 is SGHVS, CDR2 FQNEAQ, per germline. The CDR3 protein is CASSLGVNYEQYF. The CDR3 bases are TGTGCCAGCAGCTTAGGAGTAAACTACGAGCAGTACTTC.

The V gene is TRBV13, the J gene TRBJ1-2, with D hard to call. Per germline, CDR1 PRHDT and CDR2 FYEKMQ (reference sequence). Trimming stripped 4 bases from V and 5 bases from J, with 17 bases between. This CDR3 region has 15 residues. CDR3 DNA: TGTGCCAGCAGCTCAAGGACGGAACTAGGATATGGCTACACCTTC. Translating gives CASSSRTELGYGYTF.

The chain recombines TRBV19 with TRBJ1-1, with a possible D match to TRBD1 (5 bases). Trimming cost V 7 bases and J 4 bases, with 13 bases left between them. This CDR3 spans 13 amino acids. The V gene's germline CDR1 is LNHDA and CDR2 SQIVND (reference sequence). The CDR3, as DNA: TGTGCCAGTACCCAACAGGTATTCACTGAAGCTTTCTTT. Its protein is CASTQQVFTEAFF.